The present T cell receptor (beta chain) was sequenced within a study of cytomegalovirus exposure and HLA in healthy donors. A note on this clone: Its cognate antigen is unknown.

Study findings and constraints: Follow-up analysis found HLA locus-dependent TCR association rates, highest for DRB1 and lowest for HLA-C.

The CDR3 is made up of 15 amino acids. Trimming cost V 3 bases and J 2 bases, with 14 bases left between them. Germline V gene sequence: CDR1 SGHAT, CDR2 FQNNGV. The PCR was carried out with 60 Vbeta primers and 13 Jbeta primers. Some clones are missing from TCRdb's copy, which holds only in-frame ones; the method was immunoSEQ multiplex PCR. The sample includes 70,000 to 85,000 clones, around 70% of them seen just once. The origin of this receptor is a man aged 35 to 55 in good health and CMV-seropositive. Specimen: PBMCs. The chain couples TRBV11-2 to TRBJ2-7; maybe TRBD2 (5 bases). CDR3 bases: TGTGCCAGCAGCTTGGACTGGACGGCCACCTACGAGCAGTACTTC. Its translation is CASSLDWTATYEQYF.